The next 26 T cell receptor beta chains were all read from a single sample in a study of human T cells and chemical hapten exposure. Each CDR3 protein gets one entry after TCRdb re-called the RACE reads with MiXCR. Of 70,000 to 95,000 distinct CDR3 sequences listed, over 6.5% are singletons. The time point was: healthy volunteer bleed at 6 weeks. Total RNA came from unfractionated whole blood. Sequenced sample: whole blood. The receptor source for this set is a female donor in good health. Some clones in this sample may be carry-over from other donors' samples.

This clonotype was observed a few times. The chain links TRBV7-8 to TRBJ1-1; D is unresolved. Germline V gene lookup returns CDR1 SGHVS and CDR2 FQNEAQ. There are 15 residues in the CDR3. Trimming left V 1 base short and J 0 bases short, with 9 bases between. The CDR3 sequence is CASSLGPGMNTEAFF. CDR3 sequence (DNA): TGTGCCAGCAGCTTAGGGCCGGGGATGAACACTGAAGCTTTCTTT.

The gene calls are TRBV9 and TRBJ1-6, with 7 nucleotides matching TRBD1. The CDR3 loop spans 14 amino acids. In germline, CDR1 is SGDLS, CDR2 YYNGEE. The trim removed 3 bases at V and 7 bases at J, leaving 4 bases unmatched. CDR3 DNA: TGTGCCAGCAGCGGAGGGACAGAGAATTCACCCCTCCACTTT. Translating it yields CASSGGTENSPLHF. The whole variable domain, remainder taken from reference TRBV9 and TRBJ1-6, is DSGVTQTPKHLITATGQRVTLRCSPRSGDLSVYWYQQSLDQGLQFLIQYYNGEERAKGNILERFSAQQFPDLHSELNLSSLELGDSALYFCASSGGTENSPLHFGNGTRLTVT.

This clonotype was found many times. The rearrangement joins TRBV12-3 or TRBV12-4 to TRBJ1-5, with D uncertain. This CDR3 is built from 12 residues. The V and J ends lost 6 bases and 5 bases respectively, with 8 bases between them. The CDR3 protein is CASRVGDQPQHF. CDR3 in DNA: TGTGCCAGCAGGGTCGGGGATCAGCCCCAGCATTTT.

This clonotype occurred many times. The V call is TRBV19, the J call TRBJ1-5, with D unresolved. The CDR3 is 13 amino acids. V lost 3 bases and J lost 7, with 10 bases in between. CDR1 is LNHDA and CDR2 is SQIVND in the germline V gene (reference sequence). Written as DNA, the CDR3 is TGTGCCAGTAGTATCATTCTGGGGCAGCCCCAGCATTTT. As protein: CASSIILGQPQHF.

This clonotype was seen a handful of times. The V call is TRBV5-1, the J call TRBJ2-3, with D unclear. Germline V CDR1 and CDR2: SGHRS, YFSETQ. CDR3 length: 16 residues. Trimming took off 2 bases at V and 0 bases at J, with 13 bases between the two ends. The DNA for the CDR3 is TGCGCCAGCAGCTTTGGTCTGACGGGTAGCACAGATACGCAGTATTTT. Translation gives CASSFGLTGSTDTQYF.

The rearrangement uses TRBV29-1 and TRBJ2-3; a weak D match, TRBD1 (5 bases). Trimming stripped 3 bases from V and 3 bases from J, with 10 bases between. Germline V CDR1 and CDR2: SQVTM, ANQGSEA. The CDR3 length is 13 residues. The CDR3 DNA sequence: TGCAGCGTTGACCGGCAGGGTACAGATACGCAGTATTTT. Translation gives CSVDRQGTDTQYF.

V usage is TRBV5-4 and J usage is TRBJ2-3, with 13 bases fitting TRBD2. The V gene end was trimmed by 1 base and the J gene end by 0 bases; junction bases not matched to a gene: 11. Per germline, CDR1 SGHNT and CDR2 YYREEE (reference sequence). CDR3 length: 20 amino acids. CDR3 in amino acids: CASSLSGWTSGGLSTDTQYF. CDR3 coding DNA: TGTGCCAGCAGCTTGAGTGGTTGGACTAGCGGGGGCCTGAGCACAGATACGCAGTATTTT.

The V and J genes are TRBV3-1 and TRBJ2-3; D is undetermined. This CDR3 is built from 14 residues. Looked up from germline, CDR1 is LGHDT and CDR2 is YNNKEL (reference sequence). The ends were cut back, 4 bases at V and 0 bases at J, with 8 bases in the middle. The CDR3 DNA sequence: TGTGCCAGCAGCCGTCAAGGCAGCACAGATACGCAGTATTTT. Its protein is CASSRQGSTDTQYF.

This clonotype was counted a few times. For the CDR3, the DNA is TGCGCCAGCAGCTTAGACCCTCTGAGGAGCTCCTACGAGCAGTACTTC. This translates into CASSLDPLRSSYEQYF. The chain joins TRBV5-1 to TRBJ2-7; D not certain. Germline values: CDR1 SGHRS, CDR2 YFSETQ. CDR3 length: 16 amino acids. Trimming took 2 bases from V and 0 from J, leaving 15 bases between them. The entire variable domain, with the rest obtained from reference TRBV5-1 and TRBJ2-7, is as follows: KAGVTQTPRYLIKTRGQQVTLSCSPISGHRSVSWYQQTPGQGLQFLFEYFSETQRNKGNFPGRFSGRQFSNSRSEMNVSTLELGDSALYLCASSLDPLRSSYEQYFGPGTRLTVT.

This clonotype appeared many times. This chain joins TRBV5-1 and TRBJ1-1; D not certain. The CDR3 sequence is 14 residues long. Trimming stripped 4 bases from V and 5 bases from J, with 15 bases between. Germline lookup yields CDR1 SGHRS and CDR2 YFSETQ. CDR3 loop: CASSRAGMETEAFF. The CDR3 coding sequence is TGCGCCAGCAGCCGCGCGGGTATGGAGACTGAAGCTTTCTTT.

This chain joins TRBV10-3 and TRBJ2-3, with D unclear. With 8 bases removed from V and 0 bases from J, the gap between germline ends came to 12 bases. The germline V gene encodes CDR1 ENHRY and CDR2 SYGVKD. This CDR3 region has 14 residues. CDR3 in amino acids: CAIGAAISTDTQYF. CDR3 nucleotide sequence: TGTGCCATCGGCGCGGCGATTAGCACAGATACGCAGTATTTT.

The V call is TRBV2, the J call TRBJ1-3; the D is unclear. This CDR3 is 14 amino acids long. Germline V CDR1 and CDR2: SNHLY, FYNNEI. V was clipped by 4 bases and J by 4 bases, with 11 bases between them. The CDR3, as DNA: TGTGCCAGCAGTGCCAGAAATCCCGGAAACACCATATATTTT. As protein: CASSARNPGNTIYF.

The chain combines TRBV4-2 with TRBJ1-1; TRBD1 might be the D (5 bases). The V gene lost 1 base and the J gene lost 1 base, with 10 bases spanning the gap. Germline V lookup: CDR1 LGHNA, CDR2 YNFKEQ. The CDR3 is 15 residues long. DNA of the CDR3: TGTGCCAGCAGCCAAGCCGACAGACCGAACACTGAAGCTTTCTTT. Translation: CASSQADRPNTEAFF.

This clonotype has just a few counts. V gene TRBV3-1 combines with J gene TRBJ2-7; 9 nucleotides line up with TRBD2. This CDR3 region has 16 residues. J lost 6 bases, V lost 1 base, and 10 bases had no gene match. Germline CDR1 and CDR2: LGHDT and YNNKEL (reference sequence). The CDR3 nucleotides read TGTGCCAGCAGCCAAGCAGCGGGAGGAGGGCATTCCGAGCAGTACTTC. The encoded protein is CASSQAAGGGHSEQYF.

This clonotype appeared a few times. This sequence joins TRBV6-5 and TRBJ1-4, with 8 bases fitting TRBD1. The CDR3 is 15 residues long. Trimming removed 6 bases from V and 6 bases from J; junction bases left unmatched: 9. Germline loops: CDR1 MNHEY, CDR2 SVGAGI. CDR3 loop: CASRQSGGEDEKLFF. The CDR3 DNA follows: TGTGCCAGCAGGCAATCAGGGGGCGAGGATGAAAAACTGTTTTTT.

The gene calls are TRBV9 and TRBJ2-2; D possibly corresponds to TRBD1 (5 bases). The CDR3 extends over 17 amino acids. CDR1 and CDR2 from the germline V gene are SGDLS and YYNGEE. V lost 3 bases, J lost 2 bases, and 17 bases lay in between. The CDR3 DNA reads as TGTGCCAGCAGCGCCGTCACAGGTTTCGGTAACACCGGGGAGCTGTTTTTT. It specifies CASSAVTGFGNTGELFF.

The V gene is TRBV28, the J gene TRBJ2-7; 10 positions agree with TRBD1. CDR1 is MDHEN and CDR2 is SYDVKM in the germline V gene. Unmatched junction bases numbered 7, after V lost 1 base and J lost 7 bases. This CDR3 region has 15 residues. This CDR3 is CASSLFGQGVREQYF. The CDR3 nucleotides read TGTGCCAGCAGTTTATTTGGACAGGGGGTAAGGGAGCAGTACTTC.

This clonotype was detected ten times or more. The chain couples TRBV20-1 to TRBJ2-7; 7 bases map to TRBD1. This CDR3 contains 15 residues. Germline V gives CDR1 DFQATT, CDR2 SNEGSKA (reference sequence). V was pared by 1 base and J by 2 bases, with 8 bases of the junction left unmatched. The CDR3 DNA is TGCAGTGCTAGAGGGAAAACAGGGGCCACCTACGAGCAGTACTTC. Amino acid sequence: CSARGKTGATYEQYF.

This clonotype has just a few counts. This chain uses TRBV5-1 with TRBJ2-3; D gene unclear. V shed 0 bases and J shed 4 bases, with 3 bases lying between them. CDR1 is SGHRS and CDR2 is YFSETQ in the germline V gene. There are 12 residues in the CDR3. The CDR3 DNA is TGCGCCAGCAGCTTGGAGGCAGATACGCAGTATTTT. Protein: CASSLEADTQYF.

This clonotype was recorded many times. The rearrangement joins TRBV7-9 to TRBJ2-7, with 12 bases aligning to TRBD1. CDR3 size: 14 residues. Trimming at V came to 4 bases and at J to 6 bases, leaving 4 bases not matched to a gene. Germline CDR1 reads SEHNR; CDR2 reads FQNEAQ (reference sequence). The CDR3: CASSSGQGAVEQYF. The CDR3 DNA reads TGTGCCAGCAGCTCGGGACAGGGGGCCGTCGAGCAGTACTTC.

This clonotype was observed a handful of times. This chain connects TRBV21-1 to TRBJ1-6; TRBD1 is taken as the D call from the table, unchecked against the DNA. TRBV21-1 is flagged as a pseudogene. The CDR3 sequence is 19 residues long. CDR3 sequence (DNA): TGTGCCAGCAGCATCCCCCCCCTGACAGACCTTGAAAGAAATTCACCCCTCCACTTT. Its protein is CASSIPPLTDLERNSPLHF.

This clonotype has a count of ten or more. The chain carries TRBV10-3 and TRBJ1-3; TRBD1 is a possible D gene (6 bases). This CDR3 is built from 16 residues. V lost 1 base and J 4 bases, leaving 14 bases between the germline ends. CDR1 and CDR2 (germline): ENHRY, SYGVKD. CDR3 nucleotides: TGTGCCATCAGTGAGTTGGCAGGGGAGAGCGGAAACACCATATATTTT. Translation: CAISELAGESGNTIYF.

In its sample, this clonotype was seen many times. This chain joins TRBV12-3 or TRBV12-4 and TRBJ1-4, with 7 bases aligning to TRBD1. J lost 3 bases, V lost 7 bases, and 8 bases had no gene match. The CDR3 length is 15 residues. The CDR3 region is CASKKRQGSNEKLFF. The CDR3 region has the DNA TGTGCCAGCAAAAAAAGACAGGGATCTAATGAAAAACTGTTTTTT.

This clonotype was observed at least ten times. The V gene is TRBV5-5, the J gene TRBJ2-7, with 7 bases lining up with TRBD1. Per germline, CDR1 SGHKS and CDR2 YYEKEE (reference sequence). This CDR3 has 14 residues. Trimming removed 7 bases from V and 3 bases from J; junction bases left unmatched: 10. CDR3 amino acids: CASGPGQTFYEQYF. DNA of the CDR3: TGTGCCAGCGGACCGGGACAGACGTTCTACGAGCAGTACTTC.

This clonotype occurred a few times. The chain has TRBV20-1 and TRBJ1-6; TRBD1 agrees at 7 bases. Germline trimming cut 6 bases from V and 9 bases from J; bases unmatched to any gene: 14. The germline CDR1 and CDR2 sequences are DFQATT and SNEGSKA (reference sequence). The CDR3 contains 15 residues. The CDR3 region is CSAAEGRGLSSPLHF. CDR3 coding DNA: TGCAGTGCGGCGGAGGGGAGGGGGCTTAGTTCACCCCTCCACTTT.

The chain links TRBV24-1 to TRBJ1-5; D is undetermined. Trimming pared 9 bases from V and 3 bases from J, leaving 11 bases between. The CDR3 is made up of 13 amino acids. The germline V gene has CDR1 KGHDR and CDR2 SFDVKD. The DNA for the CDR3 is TGTGCCACCGCAGAAGCCGACAATCAGCCCCAGCATTTT. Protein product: CATAEADNQPQHF.